This T cell receptor beta chain was found in a study of cytomegalovirus exposure and HLA in healthy donors. Primers included in the PCR were 60 Vbeta and 13 Jbeta primers. Clones were read by immunoSEQ multiplex PCR, and TCRdb kept only the in-frame ones, dropping some. The sample consists of about 140,000 clones, 80% of them appearing once. Trimming removed 4 bases from V and 2 bases from J, with 11 bases in between. The CDR3 sequence is 13 residues long. The germline V gene has CDR1 GTSNPN and CDR2 SVGIG (reference sequence). This receptor was obtained from a man aged 50-59 years in good health and CMV-seronegative. The rearrangement uses TRBV30 and TRBJ2-5, with D tentatively TRBD2 (6 bases). The sample consisted of PBMCs. CDR3 bases: TGTGCCTGGAACTCCGGACTACAAGAGACCCAGTACTTC. Amino acid sequence: CAWNSGLQETQYF. The entire variable domain, with the rest obtained from reference TRBV30 and TRBJ2-5, is as follows: SQTIHQWPATLVQPVGSPLSLECTVEGTSNPNLYWYRQAAGRGLQLLFYSVGIGQISSEVPQNLSASRPQDRQFILSSKKLLLSDSGFYLCAWNSGLQETQYFGPGTRLLVL.